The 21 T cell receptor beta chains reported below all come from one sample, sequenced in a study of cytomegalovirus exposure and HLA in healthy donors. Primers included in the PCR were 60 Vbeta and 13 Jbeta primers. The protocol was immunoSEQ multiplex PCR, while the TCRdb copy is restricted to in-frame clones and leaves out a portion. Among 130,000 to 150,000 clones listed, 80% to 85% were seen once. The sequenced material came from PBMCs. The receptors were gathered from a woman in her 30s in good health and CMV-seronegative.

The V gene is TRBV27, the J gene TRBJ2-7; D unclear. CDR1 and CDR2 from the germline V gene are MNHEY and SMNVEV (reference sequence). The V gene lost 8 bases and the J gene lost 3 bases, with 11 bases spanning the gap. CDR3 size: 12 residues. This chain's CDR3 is CASVSAFYEQYF. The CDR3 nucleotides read TGTGCCAGCGTATCAGCGTTCTACGAGCAGTACTTC.

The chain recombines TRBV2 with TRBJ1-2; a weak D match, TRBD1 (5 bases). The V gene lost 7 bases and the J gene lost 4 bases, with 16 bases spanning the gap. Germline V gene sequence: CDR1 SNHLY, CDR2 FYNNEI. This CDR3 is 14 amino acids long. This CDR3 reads CASTPQGDGYGYTF. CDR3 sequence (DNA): TGTGCCAGCACCCCACAAGGGGATGGCTATGGCTACACCTTC. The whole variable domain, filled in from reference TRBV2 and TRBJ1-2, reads EPEVTQTPSHQVTQMGQEVILRCVPISNHLYFYWYRQILGQKVEFLVSFYNNEISEKSEIFDDQFSVERPDGSNFTLKIRSTKLEDSAMYFCASTPQGDGYGYTFGSGTRLTVV.

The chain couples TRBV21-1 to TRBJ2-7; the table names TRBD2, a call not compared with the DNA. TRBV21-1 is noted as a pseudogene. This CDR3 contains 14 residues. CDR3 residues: CASSKGTGSYEQYF. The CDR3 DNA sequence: TGTGCCAGCAGCAAAGGGACTGGGTCCTACGAGCAGTACTTC.

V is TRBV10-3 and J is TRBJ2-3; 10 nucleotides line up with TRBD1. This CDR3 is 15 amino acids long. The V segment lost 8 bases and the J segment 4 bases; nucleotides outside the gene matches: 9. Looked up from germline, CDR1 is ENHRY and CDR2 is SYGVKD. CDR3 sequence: CAIGVRDRGADTQYF. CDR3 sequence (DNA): TGTGCCATCGGGGTGAGGGACAGGGGTGCAGATACGCAGTATTTT.

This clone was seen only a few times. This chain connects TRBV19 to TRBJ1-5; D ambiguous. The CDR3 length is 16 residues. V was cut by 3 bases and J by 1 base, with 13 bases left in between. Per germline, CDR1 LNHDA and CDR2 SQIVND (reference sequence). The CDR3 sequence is CASSMWVTMSNQPQHF. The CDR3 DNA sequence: TGTGCCAGTAGTATGTGGGTAACTATGAGCAATCAGCCCCAGCATTTT.

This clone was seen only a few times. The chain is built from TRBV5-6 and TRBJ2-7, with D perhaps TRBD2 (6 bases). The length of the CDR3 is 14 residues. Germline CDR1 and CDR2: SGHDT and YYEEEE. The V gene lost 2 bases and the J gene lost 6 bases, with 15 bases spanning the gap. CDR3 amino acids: CASSFMRRVGEQYF. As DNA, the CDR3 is TGTGCCAGCAGCTTTATGAGGAGGGTAGGCGAGCAGTACTTC. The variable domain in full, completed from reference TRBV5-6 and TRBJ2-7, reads DAGVTQSPTHLIKTRGQQVTLRCSPKSGHDTVSWYQQALGQGPQFIFQYYEEEERQRGNFPDRFSGHQFPNYSSELNVNALLLGDSALYLCASSFMRRVGEQYFGPGTRLTVT.

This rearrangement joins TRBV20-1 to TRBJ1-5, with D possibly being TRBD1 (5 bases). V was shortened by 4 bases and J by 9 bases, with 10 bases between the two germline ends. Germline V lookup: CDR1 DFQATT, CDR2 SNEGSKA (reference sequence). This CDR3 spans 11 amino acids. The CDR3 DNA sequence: TGCAGTGCTAAGGGGTTTCGGCCCCAGCATTTT. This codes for CSAKGFRPQHF.

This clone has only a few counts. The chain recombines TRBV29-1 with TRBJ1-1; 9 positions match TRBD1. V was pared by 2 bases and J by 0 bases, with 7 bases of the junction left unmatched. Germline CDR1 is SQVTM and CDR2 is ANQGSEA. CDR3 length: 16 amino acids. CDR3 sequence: CSVEPDRGDLNTEAFF. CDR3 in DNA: TGCAGCGTTGAACCCGACAGGGGGGACCTGAACACTGAAGCTTTCTTT. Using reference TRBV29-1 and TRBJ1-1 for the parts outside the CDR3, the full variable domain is SAVISQKPSRDICQRGTSLTIQCQVDSQVTMMFWYRQQPGQSLTLIATANQGSEATYESGFVIDKFPISRPNLTFSTLTVSNMSPEDSSIYLCSVEPDRGDLNTEAFFGQGTRLTVV.

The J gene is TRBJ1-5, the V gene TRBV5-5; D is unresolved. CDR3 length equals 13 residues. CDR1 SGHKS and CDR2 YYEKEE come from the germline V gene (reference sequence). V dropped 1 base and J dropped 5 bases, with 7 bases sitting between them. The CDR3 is CASSLTPDQPQHF. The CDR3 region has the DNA TGTGCCAGCAGCTTGACGCCAGATCAGCCCCAGCATTTT.

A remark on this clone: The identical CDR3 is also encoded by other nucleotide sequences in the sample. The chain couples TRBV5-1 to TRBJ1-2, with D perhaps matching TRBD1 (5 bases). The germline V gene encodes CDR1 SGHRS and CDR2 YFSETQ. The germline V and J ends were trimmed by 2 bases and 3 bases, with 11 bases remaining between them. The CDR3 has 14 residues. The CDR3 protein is CASSLPGGDYGYTF. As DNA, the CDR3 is TGCGCCAGCAGCTTACCCGGGGGTGACTATGGCTACACCTTC.

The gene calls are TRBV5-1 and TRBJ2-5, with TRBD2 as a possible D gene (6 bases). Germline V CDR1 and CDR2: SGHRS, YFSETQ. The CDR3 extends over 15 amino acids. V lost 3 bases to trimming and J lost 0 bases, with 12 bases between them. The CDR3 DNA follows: TGCGCCAGCAGCTGGCGGGCGGGGTACCAAGAGACCCAGTACTTC. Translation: CASSWRAGYQETQYF. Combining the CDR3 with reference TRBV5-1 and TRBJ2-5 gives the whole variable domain KAGVTQTPRYLIKTRGQQVTLSCSPISGHRSVSWYQQTPGQGLQFLFEYFSETQRNKGNFPGRFSGRQFSNSRSEMNVSTLELGDSALYLCASSWRAGYQETQYFGPGTRLLVL.

As DNA, the CDR3 is TGTGCCAGCAGCTGGACAGGGCCCACCACCGGGGAGCTGTTTTTT. Protein product: CASSWTGPTTGELFF. The J gene is TRBJ2-2, the V gene TRBV7-3, with 8 bases matching TRBD1. Trimming at V came to 4 bases and at J to 4 bases, leaving 5 bases not matched to a gene. This CDR3 has 15 residues. The germline CDR1 and CDR2 sequences are SGHTA and FQGTGA.

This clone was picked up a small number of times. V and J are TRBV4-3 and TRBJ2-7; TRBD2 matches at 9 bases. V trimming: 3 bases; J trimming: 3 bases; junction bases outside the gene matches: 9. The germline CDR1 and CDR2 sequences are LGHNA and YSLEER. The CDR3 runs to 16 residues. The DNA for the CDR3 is TGCGCCAGCAGCCAGGCGAAGACTAGCGGCTTCTACGAGCAGTACTTC. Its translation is CASSQAKTSGFYEQYF.

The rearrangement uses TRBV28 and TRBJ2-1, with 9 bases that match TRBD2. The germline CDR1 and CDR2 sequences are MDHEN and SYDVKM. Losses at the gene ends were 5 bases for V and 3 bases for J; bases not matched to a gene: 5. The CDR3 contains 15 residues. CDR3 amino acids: CASSLPSGNYNEQFF. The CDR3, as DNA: TGTGCCAGCAGTCTTCCTAGCGGGAACTACAATGAGCAGTTCTTC.

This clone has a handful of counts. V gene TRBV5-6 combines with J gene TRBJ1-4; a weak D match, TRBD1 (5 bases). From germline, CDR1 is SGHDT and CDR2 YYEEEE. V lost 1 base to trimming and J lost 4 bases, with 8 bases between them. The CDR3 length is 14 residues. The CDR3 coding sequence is TGTGCCAGCAGCTTGCCGACAGATAATGAAAAACTGTTTTTT. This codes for CASSLPTDNEKLFF.

The CDR3 is CASSEARTGPYGYTF. Here the CDR3 DNA reads TGTGCCAGCAGTGAGGCTCGGACAGGGCCCTATGGCTACACCTTC. The chain is built from TRBV2 and TRBJ1-2; 8 bases are shared with TRBD1. In germline, CDR1 is SNHLY, CDR2 FYNNEI. The V segment lost 3 bases and the J segment 4 bases; nucleotides outside the gene matches: 7. The CDR3 extends over 15 amino acids.

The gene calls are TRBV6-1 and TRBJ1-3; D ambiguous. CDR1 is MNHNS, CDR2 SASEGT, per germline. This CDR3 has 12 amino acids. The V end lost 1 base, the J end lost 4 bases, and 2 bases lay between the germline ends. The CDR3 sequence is CASSEVGNTIYF. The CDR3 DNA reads TGTGCCAGCAGTGAAGTAGGAAACACCATATATTTT.

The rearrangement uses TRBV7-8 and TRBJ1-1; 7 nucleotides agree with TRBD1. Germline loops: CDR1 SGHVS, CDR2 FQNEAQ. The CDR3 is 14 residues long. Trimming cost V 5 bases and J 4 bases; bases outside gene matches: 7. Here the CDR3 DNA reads TGTGCCAGCAGCGACAGGGTGTTAGGCACTGAAGCTTTCTTT. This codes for CASSDRVLGTEAFF.

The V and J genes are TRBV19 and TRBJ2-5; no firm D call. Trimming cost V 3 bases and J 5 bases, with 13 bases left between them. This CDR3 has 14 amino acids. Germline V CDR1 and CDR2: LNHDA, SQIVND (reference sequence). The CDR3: CASSIAWVGETQYF. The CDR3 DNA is TGTGCCAGTAGTATCGCCTGGGTCGGGGAGACCCAGTACTTC.

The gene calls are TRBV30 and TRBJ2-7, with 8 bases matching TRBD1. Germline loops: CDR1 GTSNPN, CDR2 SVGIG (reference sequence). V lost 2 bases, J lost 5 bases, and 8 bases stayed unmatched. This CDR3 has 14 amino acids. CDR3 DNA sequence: TGTGCCTGGAGTCCCCTTGGACAGGGTGACGAGCAGTACTTC. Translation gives CAWSPLGQGDEQYF.

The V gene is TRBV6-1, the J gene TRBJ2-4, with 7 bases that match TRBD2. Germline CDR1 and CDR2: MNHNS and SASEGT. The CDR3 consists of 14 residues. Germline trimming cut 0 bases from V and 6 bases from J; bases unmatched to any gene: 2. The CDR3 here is CASSEAWGGNIQYF. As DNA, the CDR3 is TGTGCCAGCAGTGAAGCGTGGGGGGGAAACATTCAGTACTTC.